The 21 T cell receptor beta chains listed next were all sequenced from one sample in a study of blood T cells in healthy people across ages. A second PCR of roughly 6 to 12 cycles used a sample-barcoded 5' primer and a J-beta primer mix. TCRdb used MiXCR to reprocess the 5' RACE reads, holding one entry per CDR3 protein. The sample has hundreds of thousands of distinct CDR3 sequences; about half are singletons. Input material: blood. The receptors derive from a woman aged 60 to 75 in good health.

This sequence joins TRBV14 and TRBJ1-2; D is possibly TRBD1 (6 bases). Trimming pared 0 bases from V and 5 bases from J, leaving 16 bases between. The CDR3 is 16 amino acids. Germline values: CDR1 SGHDN, CDR2 FVKESK. CDR3 in DNA: TGTGCCAGCAGCCAAGATAATTCCAGGGGTACATATGGCTACACCTTC. Its translation: CASSQDNSRGTYGYTF.

This clonotype was counted only a few times. V usage is TRBV7-9 and J usage is TRBJ2-7; the match to TRBD1 covers 8 bases. V lost 4 bases to trimming and J lost 7 bases; unmatched junction nucleotides: 6. This CDR3 comprises 13 residues. CDR1 and CDR2 (germline): SEHNR, FQNEAQ (reference sequence). The CDR3 nucleotides read TGTGCCAGCAGCTCGGGACAGGCCGGGGAGCAGTACTTC. Translated: CASSSGQAGEQYF.

This rearrangement joins TRBV6-6 to TRBJ2-1; 8 bases align to TRBD2. The CDR3 sequence is 14 residues long. The trim removed 8 bases at V and 0 bases at J, leaving 3 bases unmatched. Germline CDR1 MNHNY, CDR2 SVGAGI (reference sequence). The DNA of the CDR3 is TGTGCCAGCGGAACTAGCGGCTCCTACAATGAGCAGTTCTTC. This codes for CASGTSGSYNEQFF.

The table lists this clonotype with a count of one. This rearrangement joins TRBV20-1 to TRBJ2-7, with 7 bases aligning to TRBD1. The closer fit of TRBJ2-5 to the DNA end suggests the J call may be wrong. CDR1 is DFQATT and CDR2 is SNEGSKA in the germline V gene (reference sequence). CDR3 length equals 13 residues. The CDR3 DNA reads as TGCAGTGCTACCGGACAGGATGGGGAGACCCAGTACTTC. This translates into CSATGQDGETQYF.

As regards this clonotype: Possible read error: a much larger clone is one base away. The chain carries TRBV27 and TRBJ2-1; 7 bases fit TRBD2. Trimming cost V 5 bases and J 13 bases; bases outside gene matches: 14. Germline V gives CDR1 MNHEY, CDR2 SMNVEV (reference sequence). This CDR3 has 14 residues. The CDR3 here is CASSLPGRGETQFF. CDR3 nucleotides: TGTGCCAGCAGTCTACCGGGCCGGGGGGAGACCCAGTTCTTC.

This clonotype has a count of ten or more. The genes are TRBV4-2 and TRBJ2-5, with 7 bases aligning to TRBD1. The trim removed 2 bases at V and 13 bases at J, leaving 7 bases unmatched. The CDR3 covers 12 residues. Germline loops: CDR1 LGHNA, CDR2 YNFKEQ. The CDR3 loop is CASSQHKDRRYF. In DNA, the CDR3 is TGTGCCAGCAGCCAACATAAGGACAGGCGGTACTTC.

The chain employs TRBV12-3 or TRBV12-4 and TRBJ2-3; D not certain. V gave up 6 bases and J gave up 11 bases, with 15 bases separating them. The CDR3 spans 12 residues. The CDR3 is CASSASSYVQYF. In DNA, the CDR3 is TGTGCCAGCAGCGCGAGTTCATATGTGCAGTATTTT.

A remark on this clonotype: A read error may account for a junction end that differs from germline. The genes are TRBV7-7 and TRBJ2-3; a weak D match, TRBD2 (7 bases). Looked up from germline, CDR1 is SSHAT and CDR2 is FNYEAQ (reference sequence). This CDR3 spans 15 amino acids. The DNA of the CDR3 is TGTGCTAGCAGCCCCGGGGGGACAATTGGAGATACGCAGTATTTT. Amino acid sequence: CASSPGGTIGDTQYF.

The chain carries TRBV7-2 and TRBJ2-7; possibly TRBD2 for D (7 bases). CDR3 length: 16 residues. Germline V CDR1 and CDR2: SGHTA, FQGNSA. Trimming took off 1 base at V and 7 bases at J, with 20 bases between the two ends. CDR3 region: CASSLEGGGIYNEQYF. Written as DNA, the CDR3 is TGTGCCAGCAGCTTAGAAGGGGGAGGGATCTACAATGAGCAGTACTTC.

This clonotype came up many times. V and J are TRBV4-2 and TRBJ2-7; the D gene is possibly TRBD1 (6 bases). Per the germline V gene, CDR1 is LGHNA and CDR2 is YNFKEQ. The CDR3 extends over 14 amino acids. Trimming cost V 5 bases and J 2 bases, with 13 bases left between them. The CDR3 region is CASSGQTETYEQYF. The CDR3 DNA is TGTGCCAGCAGCGGACAGACAGAGACCTACGAGCAGTACTTC.

As to this clonotype: Germline is not matched at one junction end, which may reflect a read error. The chain couples TRBV4-2 to TRBJ1-4, with a tentative D call TRBD1 (6 bases). The CDR3 sequence is 15 residues long. Germline values: CDR1 LGHNA, CDR2 YNFKEQ. CDR3 in amino acids: CASRDRRQANGKLFF. Here the CDR3 DNA reads TGTGCCAGCCGAGACAGGAGGCAAGCTAATGGAAAACTGTTTTTT.

This chain joins TRBV13 and TRBJ1-3, with 7 bases aligning to TRBD1. Trimming at V came to 3 bases and at J to 3 bases, leaving 5 bases not matched to a gene. Germline loops: CDR1 PRHDT, CDR2 FYEKMQ (reference sequence). The CDR3 totals 15 residues. CDR3 in DNA: TGTGCCAGCAGCTTCACAGGGGAAAATGGAAACACCATATATTTT. Translated, it gives CASSFTGENGNTIYF.

The chain carries TRBV20-1 and TRBJ2-1; 12 bases are a match to TRBD2. Germline CDR1 reads DFQATT; CDR2 reads SNEGSKA (reference sequence). The ends lost 6 bases at V and 0 bases at J; junction bases unmatched: 12. The CDR3 covers 18 residues. This CDR3 reads CSAPMTSGSLGSYNEQFF. CDR3 bases: TGCAGTGCCCCTATGACTAGCGGGAGTCTGGGCTCCTACAATGAGCAGTTCTTC.

This clonotype was observed a handful of times. V usage is TRBV4-3 and J usage is TRBJ2-7, with 10 bases matching TRBD2. CDR1 is LGHNA and CDR2 is YSLEER in the germline V gene. The CDR3 is 15 amino acids. Trimming removed 0 bases from V and 6 bases from J; junction bases left unmatched: 5. The CDR3 region is CASSQDLAGVVEQYF. CDR3 in DNA: TGCGCCAGCAGCCAAGATCTAGCGGGAGTGGTCGAGCAGTACTTC.

The rearrangement links TRBV9 to TRBJ2-3, with TRBD2 as a possible D gene (6 bases). CDR3 length: 15 residues. Trimming stripped 2 bases from V and 4 bases from J, with 14 bases between. Germline-derived CDR1 and CDR2 are SGDLS and YYNGEE. The CDR3 reads CASSVSGSSADTQYF. CDR3 sequence (DNA): TGTGCCAGCAGCGTTAGCGGAAGTAGTGCAGATACGCAGTATTTT.

This clonotype showed up just a few times. This chain joins TRBV12-3 or TRBV12-4 and TRBJ1-2; the D is unclear. V was trimmed by 3 bases and J by 0 bases, leaving 8 bases between them. This CDR3 spans 14 amino acids. Written as DNA, the CDR3 is TGTGCCAGCAGTTTCCGGGAAGCTAACTATGGCTACACCTTC. Its protein is CASSFREANYGYTF.

The chain carries TRBV25-1 and TRBJ1-1; no reliable D call. Germline values: CDR1 MGHDK, CDR2 SYGVNS. This CDR3 region has 13 residues. Trimming took off 6 bases at V and 3 bases at J, with 11 bases between the two ends. As DNA, the CDR3 is TGTGCCAGCAGCGGCAGGTCTTACACTGAAGCTTTCTTT. As protein: CASSGRSYTEAFF. The full variable domain, with the rest looked up from reference TRBV25-1 and TRBJ1-1, is EADIYQTPRYLVIGTGKKITLECSQTMGHDKMYWYQQDPGMELHLIHYSYGVNSTEKGDLSSESTVSRIRTEHFPLTLESARPSHTSQYLCASSGRSYTEAFFGQGTRLTVV.

The sample holds one count of this clonotype. The chain links TRBV3-1 to TRBJ1-1, with D hard to call. Germline CDR1 and CDR2: LGHDT and YNNKEL (reference sequence). Trimming removed 3 bases from V and 10 bases from J, with 15 bases in between. This CDR3 has 13 residues. CDR3 in DNA: TGTGCCAGCAGCCAGTCCGGTCCCGCGGTAGCTTTCTTT. Amino acid sequence: CASSQSGPAVAFF.

The chain employs TRBV7-9 and TRBJ1-4, with D unclear. Germline lookup yields CDR1 SEHNR and CDR2 FQNEAQ (reference sequence). The CDR3 is 14 residues long. V lost 5 bases, J lost 4 bases, and 11 bases lay in between. The CDR3 here is CASSQGWDNEKLFF. The CDR3 nucleotides are TGTGCCAGCAGCCAAGGCTGGGATAATGAAAAACTGTTTTTT.

CDR3 nucleotides: TGTGCCAGCAGTCACGGGCGACAGGATTGGACAGATACGCAGTATTTT. As protein: CASSHGRQDWTDTQYF. The rearrangement links TRBV6-2 or TRBV6-3 to TRBJ2-3; weak D call: TRBD1 (6 bases). V was clipped by 5 bases and J by 3 bases, with 18 bases between them. This CDR3 contains 16 residues. Germline V gene data show CDR1 as MNHEY and CDR2 as SVGEGT.

The chain employs TRBV6-2 or TRBV6-3 and TRBJ2-1; D is unclear. This CDR3 has 12 residues. Germline lookup yields CDR1 MNHEY and CDR2 SVGEGT. The V end was cut by 7 bases, the J end by 6 bases, with 10 bases between. The DNA of the CDR3 is TGTGCCAGCATCAGTTGGAGCAATGAGCAGTTCTTC. Its protein is CASISWSNEQFF.